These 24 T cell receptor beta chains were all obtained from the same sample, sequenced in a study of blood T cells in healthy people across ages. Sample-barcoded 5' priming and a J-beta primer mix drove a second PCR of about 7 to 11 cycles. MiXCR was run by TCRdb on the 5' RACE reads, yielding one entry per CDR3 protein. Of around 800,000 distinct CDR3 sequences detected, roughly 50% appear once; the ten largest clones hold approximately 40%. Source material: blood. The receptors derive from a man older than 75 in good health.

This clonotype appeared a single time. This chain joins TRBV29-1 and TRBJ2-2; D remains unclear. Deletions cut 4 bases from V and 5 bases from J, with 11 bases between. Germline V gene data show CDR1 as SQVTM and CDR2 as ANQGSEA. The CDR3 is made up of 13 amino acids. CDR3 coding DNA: TGCAGCGTTGGTAGGGTCCTAACCGGGGAGCTGTTTTTT. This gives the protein CSVGRVLTGELFF.

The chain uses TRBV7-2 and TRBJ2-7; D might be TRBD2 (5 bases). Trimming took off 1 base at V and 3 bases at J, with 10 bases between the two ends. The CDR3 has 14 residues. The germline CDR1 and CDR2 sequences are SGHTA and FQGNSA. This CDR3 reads CASSLVATFYEQYF. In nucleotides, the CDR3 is TGTGCCAGCAGCTTAGTAGCGACGTTCTACGAGCAGTACTTC.

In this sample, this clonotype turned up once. CDR3 DNA sequence: TGTGCCAGCTCCGCGGGGAGGCGGCGCAGATACGCGTATTTT. Amino acids: CASSAGRRRRYAYF. The chain links TRBV6-4 to TRBJ2-3; D possibly corresponds to TRBD2 (6 bases). CDR3 length equals 14 residues. V gave up 8 bases and J gave up 14 bases, with 26 bases separating them. CDR1 and CDR2 (germline): MRHNA, SNTAGT.

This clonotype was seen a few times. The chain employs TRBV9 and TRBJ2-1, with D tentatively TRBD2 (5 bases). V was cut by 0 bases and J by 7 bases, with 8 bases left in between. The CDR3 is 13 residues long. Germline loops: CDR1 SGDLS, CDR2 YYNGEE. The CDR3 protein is CASSVGGKNEQFF. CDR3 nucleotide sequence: TGTGCCAGCAGCGTAGGAGGGAAAAATGAGCAGTTCTTC.

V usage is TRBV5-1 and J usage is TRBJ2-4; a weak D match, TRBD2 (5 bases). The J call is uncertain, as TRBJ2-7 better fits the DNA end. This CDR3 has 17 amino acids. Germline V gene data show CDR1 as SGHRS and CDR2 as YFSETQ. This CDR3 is CASSPGVGVSGVSEQYF. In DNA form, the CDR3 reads TGCGCCAGCAGCCCCGGGGTGGGCGTGTCCGGTGTCAGCGAGCAGTACTTC.

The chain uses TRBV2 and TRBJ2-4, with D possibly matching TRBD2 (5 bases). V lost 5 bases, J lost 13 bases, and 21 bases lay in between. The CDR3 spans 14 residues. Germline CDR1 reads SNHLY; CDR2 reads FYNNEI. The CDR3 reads CASSSSAGPLEQYF. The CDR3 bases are TGTGCCAGCAGTTCCTCTGCGGGCCCCCTGGAGCAGTACTTC.

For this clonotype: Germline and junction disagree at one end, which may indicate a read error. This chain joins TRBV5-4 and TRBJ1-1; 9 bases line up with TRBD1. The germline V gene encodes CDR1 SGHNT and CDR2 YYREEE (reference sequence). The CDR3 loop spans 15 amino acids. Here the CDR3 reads CASSRSTGGRTEAFF. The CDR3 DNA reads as TGCGCCAGCAGCCGATCTACAGGGGGCAGAACTGAAGCTTTCTTT.

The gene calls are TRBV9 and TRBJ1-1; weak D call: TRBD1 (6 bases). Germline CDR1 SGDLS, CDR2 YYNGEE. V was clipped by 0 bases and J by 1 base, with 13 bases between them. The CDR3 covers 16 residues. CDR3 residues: CASSVAPTGQNTEAFF. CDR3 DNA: TGTGCCAGCAGCGTAGCTCCAACAGGGCAGAACACTGAAGCTTTCTTT.

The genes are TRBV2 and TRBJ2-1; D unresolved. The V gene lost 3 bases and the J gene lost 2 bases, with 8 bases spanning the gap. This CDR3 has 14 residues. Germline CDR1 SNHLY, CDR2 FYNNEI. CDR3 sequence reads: CASSEAKPYNEQFF. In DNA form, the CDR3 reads TGTGCCAGCAGTGAGGCAAAACCCTACAATGAGCAGTTCTTC.

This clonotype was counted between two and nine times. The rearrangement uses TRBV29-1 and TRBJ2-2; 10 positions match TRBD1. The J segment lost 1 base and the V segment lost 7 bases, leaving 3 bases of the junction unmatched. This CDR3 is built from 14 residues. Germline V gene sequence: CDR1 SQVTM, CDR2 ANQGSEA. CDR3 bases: TGCAGCGCTGGGGACAGGGGGAACACCGGGGAGCTGTTTTTT. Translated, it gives CSAGDRGNTGELFF.

The CDR3 spells CASGLVSGTGVTYEQYF. As DNA, the CDR3 is TGTGCTAGTGGTTTGGTTAGCGGGACAGGGGTTACCTACGAGCAGTACTTC. This chain connects TRBV12-5 to TRBJ2-7; 10 positions agree with TRBD1. The CDR3 loop spans 17 amino acids. Trimming at V came to 0 bases and at J to 2 bases, leaving 7 bases not matched to a gene. Germline CDR1 is LGHNT and CDR2 is FRNRAP.

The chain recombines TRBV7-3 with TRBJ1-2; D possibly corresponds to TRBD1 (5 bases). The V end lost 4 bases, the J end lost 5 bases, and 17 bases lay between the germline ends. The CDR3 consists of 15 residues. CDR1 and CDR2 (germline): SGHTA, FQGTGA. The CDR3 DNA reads TGTGCCAGCAGCTCCTGGGGCAGGGTCGATTATGGCTACACCTTC. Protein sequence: CASSSWGRVDYGYTF.

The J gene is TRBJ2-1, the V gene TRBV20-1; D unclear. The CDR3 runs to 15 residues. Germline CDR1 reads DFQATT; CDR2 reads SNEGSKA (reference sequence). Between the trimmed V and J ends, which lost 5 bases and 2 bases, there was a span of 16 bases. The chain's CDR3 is CSAYEGFRTYNEQFF. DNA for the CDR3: TGCAGTGCTTACGAAGGCTTTCGTACCTACAATGAGCAGTTCTTC.

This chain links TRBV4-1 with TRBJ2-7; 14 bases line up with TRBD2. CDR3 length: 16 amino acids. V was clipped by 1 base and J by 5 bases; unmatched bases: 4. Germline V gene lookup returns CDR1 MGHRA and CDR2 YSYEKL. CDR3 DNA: TGCGCCAGCAGCCAAGGTGGGACTAGCGGGAGACACGAGCAGTACTTC. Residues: CASSQGGTSGRHEQYF.

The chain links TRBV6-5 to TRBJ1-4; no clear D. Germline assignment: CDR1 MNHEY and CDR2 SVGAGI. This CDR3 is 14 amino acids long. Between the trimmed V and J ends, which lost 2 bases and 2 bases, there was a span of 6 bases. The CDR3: CASSYRRTNEKLFF. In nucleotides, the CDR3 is TGTGCCAGCAGTTACCGGCGGACTAATGAAAAACTGTTTTTT.

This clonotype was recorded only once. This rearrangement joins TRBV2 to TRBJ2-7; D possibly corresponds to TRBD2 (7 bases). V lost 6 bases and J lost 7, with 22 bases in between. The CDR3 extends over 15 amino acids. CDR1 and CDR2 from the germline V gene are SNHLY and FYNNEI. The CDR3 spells CASRFRGANYNEQYF. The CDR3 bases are TGTGCCAGCAGGTTCCGGGGGGCTAACTACAATGAGCAGTACTTC.

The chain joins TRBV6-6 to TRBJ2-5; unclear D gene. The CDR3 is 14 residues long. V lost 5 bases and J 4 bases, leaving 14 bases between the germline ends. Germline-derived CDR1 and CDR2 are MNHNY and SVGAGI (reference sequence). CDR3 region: CASSRQPQGETQYF. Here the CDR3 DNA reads TGTGCCAGCAGTCGCCAACCGCAAGGAGAGACCCAGTACTTC.

The CDR3 coding sequence is TGTGCCAGCAGTGACTCTAGTACAGGGAGAGGCTACACCTTC. Its protein is CASSDSSTGRGYTF. The gene calls are TRBV6-4 and TRBJ1-2, with D possibly TRBD1 on 6 matching bases. Trimming took off 0 bases at V and 8 bases at J, with 13 bases between the two ends. CDR1 and CDR2 from the germline V gene are MRHNA and SNTAGT. This CDR3 spans 14 amino acids.

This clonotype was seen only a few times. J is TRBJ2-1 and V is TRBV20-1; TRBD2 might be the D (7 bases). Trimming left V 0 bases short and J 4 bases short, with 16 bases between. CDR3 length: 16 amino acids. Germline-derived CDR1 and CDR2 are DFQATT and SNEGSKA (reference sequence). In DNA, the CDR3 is TGCAGTGCTAGAGATCCCCTCAGGGGAGGGTACAATGAGCAGTTCTTC. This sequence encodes CSARDPLRGGYNEQFF.

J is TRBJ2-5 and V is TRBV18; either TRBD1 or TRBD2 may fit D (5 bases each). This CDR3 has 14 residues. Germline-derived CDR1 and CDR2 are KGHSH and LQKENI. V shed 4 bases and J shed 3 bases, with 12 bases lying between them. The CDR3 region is CASSLLLGEETQYF. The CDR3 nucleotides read TGTGCCAGCTCACTCCTGTTGGGGGAAGAGACCCAGTACTTC. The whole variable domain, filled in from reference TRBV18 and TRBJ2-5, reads NAGVMQNPRHLVRRRGQEARLRCSPMKGHSHVYWYRQLPEEGLKFMVYLQKENIIDESGMPKERFSAEFPKEGPSILRIQQVVRGDSAAYFCASSLLLGEETQYFGPGTRLLVL.

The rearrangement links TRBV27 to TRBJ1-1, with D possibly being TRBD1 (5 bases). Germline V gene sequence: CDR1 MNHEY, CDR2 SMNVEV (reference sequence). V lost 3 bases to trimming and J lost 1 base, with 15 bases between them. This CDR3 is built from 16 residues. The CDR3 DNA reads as TGTGCCAGCAGTTTGGTAGGGGTGGGGGAGAACACTGAAGCTTTCTTT. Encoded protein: CASSLVGVGENTEAFF.

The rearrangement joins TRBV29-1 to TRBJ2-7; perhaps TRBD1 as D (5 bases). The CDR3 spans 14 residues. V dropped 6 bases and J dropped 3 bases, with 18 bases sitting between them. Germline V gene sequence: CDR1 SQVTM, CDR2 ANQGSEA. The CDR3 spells CSVAAQVSSYEQYF. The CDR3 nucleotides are TGCAGCGTGGCGGCACAGGTTTCCAGCTACGAGCAGTACTTC.

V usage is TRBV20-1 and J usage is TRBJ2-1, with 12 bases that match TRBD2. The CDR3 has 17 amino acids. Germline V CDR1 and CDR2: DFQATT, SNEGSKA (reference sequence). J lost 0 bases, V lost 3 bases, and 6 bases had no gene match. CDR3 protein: CSASTWTSGISYNEQFF. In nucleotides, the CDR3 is TGCAGTGCTAGTACATGGACTAGCGGGATCTCCTACAATGAGCAGTTCTTC.

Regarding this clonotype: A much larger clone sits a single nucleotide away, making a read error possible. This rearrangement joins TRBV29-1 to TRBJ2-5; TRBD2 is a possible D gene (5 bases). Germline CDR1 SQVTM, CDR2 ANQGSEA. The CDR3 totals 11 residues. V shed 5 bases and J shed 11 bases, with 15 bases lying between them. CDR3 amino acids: CSVWSGGEQYF. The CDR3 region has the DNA TGCAGCGTTTGGAGTGGAGGTGAGCAGTACTTC.